The clone carrying this TCR beta chain has a single count. This record belongs to a study of cytomegalovirus exposure and HLA in healthy donors. Both 60 Vbeta primers and 13 Jbeta primers went into the PCR. Method: immunoSEQ multiplex PCR; TCRdb's copy keeps in-frame clones and lacks some. The table includes approximately 170,000 clones, 80% to 85% detected once. This CDR3 has 15 residues. Looked up from germline, CDR1 is SGHRS and CDR2 is YFSETQ. V shed 0 bases, J shed 1 base, and the junction held 0 bases outside the gene matches. The receptor's source is a man aged 50 to 59 in good health and CMV-seropositive. The specimen was PBMCs. The chain uses TRBV5-1 and TRBJ2-2; 7 bases are shared with TRBD2. CDR3 bases: TGCGCCAGCAGCTTGGTAGCGGGGAACACCGGGGAGCTGTTTTTT. Translated: CASSLVAGNTGELFF.